Following are 30 T cell receptor beta chains from one sample sequenced in a study of shared clonotypes between healthy human individuals. The table came from immunoSEQ multiplex PCR; TCRdb's copy has only in-frame clones and leaves some out. The table records approximately 2.5 million clones, approximately 93% of them present only once. Material: naive CD4+ T cells from PBMCs. Sample subset: CD45RA+ positively selected. The source is a man aged 18 to 29 in good health. Some clones in this sample may be carry-over from other donors' samples.

The chain uses TRBV6-1 and TRBJ2-7; TRBD1 matches 9 bases. The length of the CDR3 is 14 residues. Germline-derived CDR1 and CDR2 are MNHNS and SASEGT. J lost 4 bases, V lost 6 bases, and 7 bases had no gene match. This chain's CDR3 is CASSSGTGTYEQYF. Here the CDR3 DNA reads TGTGCCAGCAGCTCCGGGACAGGGACGTACGAGCAGTACTTC.

V usage is TRBV6-5 and J usage is TRBJ2-2; TRBD1 aligns across 7 bases. Looked up from germline, CDR1 is MNHEY and CDR2 is SVGAGI. Germline trimming cut 8 bases from V and 7 bases from J; bases unmatched to any gene: 7. There are 13 residues in the CDR3. CDR3 residues: CASQRDSGGELFF. DNA for the CDR3: TGTGCCAGCCAAAGGGACAGCGGCGGGGAGCTGTTTTTT.

The V gene is TRBV19, the J gene TRBJ1-3, with D possibly matching TRBD1 (6 bases). The germline V and J ends were trimmed by 3 bases and 0 bases, with 9 bases remaining between them. From germline, CDR1 is LNHDA and CDR2 SQIVND (reference sequence). This CDR3 comprises 15 residues. The chain's CDR3 is CASSIGQSSGNTIYF. For the CDR3, the DNA is TGTGCCAGTAGTATTGGACAGAGCTCTGGAAACACCATATATTTT.

This clone appeared once. J is TRBJ1-2 and V is TRBV5-4; 7 positions agree with TRBD1. There are 15 residues in the CDR3. After removal of 3 bases from V and 7 bases from J, the junction contained 12 bases not matched to a gene. Looked up from germline, CDR1 is SGHNT and CDR2 is YYREEE (reference sequence). CDR3 sequence: CASSSGNTGVFGYTF. For the CDR3, the DNA is TGTGCCAGCAGCTCCGGTAATACAGGGGTTTTTGGCTACACCTTC.

About this clone itself: The sample holds other DNA sequences that translate to the same CDR3. V and J are TRBV5-6 and TRBJ2-2; D gene uncertain. CDR1 SGHDT and CDR2 YYEEEE come from the germline V gene. Trimming left V 2 bases short and J 7 bases short, with 3 bases between. The CDR3 covers 11 residues. The CDR3 sequence: CASSFRGELFF. The CDR3 DNA is TGTGCCAGCAGCTTTCGCGGGGAGCTGTTTTTT.

This chain connects TRBV6-5 to TRBJ2-5; D unresolved. CDR1 is MNHEY and CDR2 is SVGAGI in the germline V gene. The CDR3 is 14 residues long. V was shortened by 2 bases and J by 2 bases, with 9 bases between the two germline ends. Here the CDR3 reads CASSYARNQETQYF. CDR3 bases: TGTGCCAGCAGTTACGCGCGGAATCAAGAGACCCAGTACTTC.

The chain links TRBV10-3 to TRBJ2-5; tentatively, D is TRBD1 or TRBD2 (5 bases each). Between the trimmed V and J ends, which lost 2 bases and 5 bases, there was a span of 18 bases. The germline gives CDR1 ENHRY, CDR2 SYGVKD. The CDR3 covers 16 residues. This CDR3 is CAISEHRGGGRETQYF. The CDR3 bases are TGTGCCATCAGTGAGCATAGGGGTGGAGGACGGGAGACCCAGTACTTC.

This rearrangement joins TRBV5-1 to TRBJ2-5; D ambiguous. The germline V gene encodes CDR1 SGHRS and CDR2 YFSETQ. Trimming stripped 0 bases from V and 7 bases from J, with 4 bases between. The CDR3 is 11 residues long. The CDR3 region has the DNA TGCGCCAGCAGCTTGGGTCCGACCCAGTACTTC. It specifies CASSLGPTQYF.

This clone has only one observation. The chain uses TRBV2 and TRBJ2-3; the D gene is possibly TRBD2 (6 bases). The CDR3 length is 14 residues. Germline CDR1 is SNHLY and CDR2 is FYNNEI. Trimming cost V 7 bases and J 0 bases, with 11 bases left between them. The CDR3 reads CASKPSGSTDTQYF. DNA of the CDR3: TGTGCCAGCAAGCCCAGCGGGAGCACAGATACGCAGTATTTT.

The V and J genes are TRBV28 and TRBJ2-1; tentatively, D is TRBD2 (6 bases). This CDR3 has 21 amino acids. V lost 5 bases, J lost 0 bases, and 29 bases lay in between. The germline gives CDR1 MDHEN, CDR2 SYDVKM. CDR3 sequence: CASSLGYGGRTLIRSYNEQFF. DNA of the CDR3: TGTGCCAGCAGTCTGGGATACGGTGGGAGGACCCTTATACGCTCCTACAATGAGCAGTTCTTC. The entire variable domain, with the rest obtained from reference TRBV28 and TRBJ2-1, is as follows: DVKVTQSSRYLVKRTGEKVFLECVQDMDHENMFWYRQDPGLGLRLIYFSYDVKMKEKGDIPEGYSVSREKKERFSLILESASTNQTSMYLCASSLGYGGRTLIRSYNEQFFGPGTRLTVL.

The rearrangement joins TRBV5-1 to TRBJ2-7; 9 nucleotides match TRBD1. The CDR3 contains 17 residues. Germline V gene lookup returns CDR1 SGHRS and CDR2 YFSETQ. V was pared by 0 bases and J by 4 bases, with 11 bases of the junction left unmatched. CDR3 in amino acids: CASSLVPTGTGIYEQYF. The DNA of the CDR3 is TGCGCCAGCAGCTTGGTCCCTACCGGGACAGGGATATACGAGCAGTACTTC.

The rearrangement uses TRBV10-3 and TRBJ1-1; TRBD1 is a possible D gene (5 bases). Between the trimmed V and J ends, which lost 4 bases and 5 bases, there was a span of 14 bases. The length of the CDR3 is 14 residues. Germline CDR1 ENHRY, CDR2 SYGVKD. CDR3 protein: CAISAGGVGTEAFF. The CDR3 DNA sequence: TGTGCCATCAGTGCTGGAGGGGTTGGTACTGAAGCTTTCTTT.

As for this clone: Compared with germline, one end of the junction differs, possibly owing to a read error. The chain links TRBV6-5 to TRBJ2-7, with TRBD2 matching 8 bases. The CDR3 runs 13 residues. Germline CDR1 and CDR2: MNHEY and SVGAGI. DNA for the CDR3: TGTGCCAGCAGCCTCGGGACTAGTGATCAGAGAGACTTC. Encoded protein: CASSLGTSDQRDF.

This rearrangement joins TRBV6-5 to TRBJ2-3; D is undetermined. The CDR3 covers 11 residues. CDR1 and CDR2 (germline): MNHEY, SVGAGI. The V end lost 5 bases, the J end lost 9 bases, and 9 bases lay between the germline ends. CDR3 residues: CASSNEKTQYF. CDR3 in DNA: TGTGCCAGCAGTAACGAGAAAACGCAGTATTTT.

The CDR3 nucleotides are TGTGCCAGTAGTTCAGAGGGACAGGGGGTCGTCAAAAACATTCAGTACTTC. Encoded protein: CASSSEGQGVVKNIQYF. V and J are TRBV19 and TRBJ2-4; TRBD1 matches at 11 bases. V shed 5 bases and J 3 bases; nucleotides not matched to a gene: 9. Germline V CDR1 and CDR2: LNHDA, SQIVND (reference sequence). The CDR3 contains 17 residues.

The V and J genes are TRBV7-2 and TRBJ1-5; D gene ambiguous. The CDR3 covers 14 residues. The ends were cut back, 3 bases at V and 11 bases at J, with 17 bases in the middle. Germline V lookup: CDR1 SGHTA, CDR2 FQGNSA. This CDR3 is CASSFRATRGAQHF. The DNA of the CDR3 is TGTGCCAGCAGCTTTCGGGCCACCCGGGGAGCCCAGCATTTT.

The chain links TRBV19 to TRBJ2-1, with 8 nucleotides matching TRBD2. The CDR3 extends over 13 amino acids. The germline V gene has CDR1 LNHDA and CDR2 SQIVND (reference sequence). J gave up 6 bases and V 3 bases, and 1 base lay outside the gene matches. CDR3 sequence reads: CASSIGRANEQFF. The CDR3 nucleotides are TGTGCCAGTAGTATCGGGAGGGCCAATGAGCAGTTCTTC.

The rearrangement uses TRBV2 and TRBJ1-2; 7 positions agree with TRBD1. The CDR3 has 14 residues. The V segment lost 8 bases and the J segment 0 bases; nucleotides outside the gene matches: 6. CDR1 SNHLY and CDR2 FYNNEI come from the germline V gene. This CDR3 reads CASDYGTANYGYTF. CDR3 in DNA: TGTGCCAGCGATTACGGGACAGCTAACTATGGCTACACCTTC.

The CDR3 is CASSYWREETQYF. The CDR3 DNA follows: TGTGCCAGCAGTTACTGGAGGGAAGAGACCCAGTACTTC. The V and J genes are TRBV6-5 and TRBJ2-5; tentative D call: TRBD2 (6 bases). CDR3 size: 13 residues. Trimming removed 1 base at V and 3 bases at J, with 6 bases between. Per the germline V gene, CDR1 is MNHEY and CDR2 is SVGAGI.

In its sample, this clone was seen once. The chain couples TRBV27 to TRBJ2-7; weak D call: TRBD2 (5 bases). CDR3 size: 13 residues. Germline V CDR1 and CDR2: MNHEY, SMNVEV (reference sequence). V dropped 5 bases and J dropped 5 bases, with 13 bases sitting between them. CDR3 loop: CASSPRTWDEQYF. Written as DNA, the CDR3 is TGTGCCAGCAGTCCCCGGACTTGGGACGAGCAGTACTTC.

The V and J genes are TRBV11-2 and TRBJ2-1, with D hard to call. V was clipped by 5 bases and J by 4 bases, with 15 bases between them. CDR3 length: 15 amino acids. Germline values: CDR1 SGHAT, CDR2 FQNNGV. The CDR3 bases are TGTGCCAGCAGCCCCCAGAGGCCCGCTTACAATGAGCAGTTCTTC. This gives the protein CASSPQRPAYNEQFF.

The chain employs TRBV6-5 and TRBJ1-2, with D uncertain. V dropped 2 bases and J dropped 4 bases, with 8 bases sitting between them. Germline loops: CDR1 MNHEY, CDR2 SVGAGI. The CDR3 runs to 13 residues. The CDR3 DNA reads as TGTGCCAGCAGTTACATCGGACTCTATGGCTACACCTTC. It is translated as CASSYIGLYGYTF.

V gene TRBV28 combines with J gene TRBJ1-1; 7 nucleotides agree with TRBD1. The V segment lost 5 bases and the J segment 4 bases; nucleotides outside the gene matches: 7. The germline gives CDR1 MDHEN, CDR2 SYDVKM. There are 14 residues in the CDR3. The DNA of the CDR3 is TGTGCCAGCAGTCCCGGGACAGTCTCCACTGAAGCTTTCTTT. Protein product: CASSPGTVSTEAFF.

This chain connects TRBV19 to TRBJ2-6, with TRBD2 as a possible D gene (6 bases). The germline V gene has CDR1 LNHDA and CDR2 SQIVND (reference sequence). The V end lost 5 bases, the J end lost 14 bases, and 16 bases lay between the germline ends. The CDR3 contains 13 residues. The CDR3 loop reads CASSGEWGVLLTF. CDR3 nucleotides: TGTGCCAGTAGTGGCGAGTGGGGGGTTCTCCTGACTTTC. The variable domain in full, completed from reference TRBV19 and TRBJ2-6, reads DGGITQSPKYLFRKEGQNVTLSCEQNLNHDAMYWYRQDPGQGLRLIYYSQIVNDFQKGDIAEGYSVSREKKESFPLTVTSAQKNPTAFYLCASSGEWGVLLTFGAGSRLTVL.

The V call is TRBV5-4, the J call TRBJ2-7; no definite D call. Trimming cost V 1 base and J 3 bases, with 5 bases left between them. Germline CDR1 and CDR2: SGHNT and YYREEE (reference sequence). CDR3 size: 12 residues. The CDR3 reads CASSLPYYEQYF. For the CDR3, the DNA is TGTGCCAGCAGCTTGCCGTACTACGAGCAGTACTTC.

About this clone itself: Within the sample, other DNA sequences also encode this same CDR3. J is TRBJ1-5 and V is TRBV5-1; 9 bases are shared with TRBD1. Trimming took 4 bases from V and 4 from J; bases not matched to a gene: 3. From germline, CDR1 is SGHRS and CDR2 YFSETQ. The length of the CDR3 is 14 residues. This chain's CDR3 is CASSTGQGNQPQHF. CDR3 sequence (DNA): TGCGCCAGCAGCACCGGACAGGGGAATCAGCCCCAGCATTTT.

This chain connects TRBV18 to TRBJ2-2, with D maybe TRBD2 (5 bases). V lost 3 bases, J lost 2 bases, and 13 bases lay in between. The CDR3 covers 16 residues. CDR1 KGHSH and CDR2 LQKENI come from the germline V gene. For the CDR3, the DNA is TGTGCCAGCTCACCTTTAGCGTTCACCAACACCGGGGAGCTGTTTTTT. Translated, it gives CASSPLAFTNTGELFF.

The chain links TRBV11-2 to TRBJ2-7, with 7 bases matching TRBD2. The CDR3 loop spans 16 amino acids. The J segment lost 4 bases and the V segment lost 5 bases, leaving 14 bases of the junction unmatched. Germline assignment: CDR1 SGHAT and CDR2 FQNNGV. In nucleotides, the CDR3 is TGTGCCAGCAGCCGGTCCCGAGCGGGACTTCCTTACGAGCAGTACTTC. Amino acid sequence: CASSRSRAGLPYEQYF.

The V gene is TRBV9, the J gene TRBJ2-5, with no clear D. The V and J ends lost 0 bases and 5 bases respectively, with 5 bases between them. Germline CDR1 SGDLS, CDR2 YYNGEE. This CDR3 contains 12 residues. The CDR3 DNA is TGTGCCAGCAGCGTAGCGGATGAGACCCAGTACTTC. Translated, it gives CASSVADETQYF.

This sequence joins TRBV28 and TRBJ1-2; D might be TRBD1 (6 bases). The CDR3 runs 13 residues. The germline V gene has CDR1 MDHEN and CDR2 SYDVKM. V was trimmed by 2 bases and J by 7 bases, leaving 11 bases between them. CDR3 bases: TGTGCCAGCAGTTTACGGGGGGCCCGTGGCTACACCTTC. Translating gives CASSLRGARGYTF.